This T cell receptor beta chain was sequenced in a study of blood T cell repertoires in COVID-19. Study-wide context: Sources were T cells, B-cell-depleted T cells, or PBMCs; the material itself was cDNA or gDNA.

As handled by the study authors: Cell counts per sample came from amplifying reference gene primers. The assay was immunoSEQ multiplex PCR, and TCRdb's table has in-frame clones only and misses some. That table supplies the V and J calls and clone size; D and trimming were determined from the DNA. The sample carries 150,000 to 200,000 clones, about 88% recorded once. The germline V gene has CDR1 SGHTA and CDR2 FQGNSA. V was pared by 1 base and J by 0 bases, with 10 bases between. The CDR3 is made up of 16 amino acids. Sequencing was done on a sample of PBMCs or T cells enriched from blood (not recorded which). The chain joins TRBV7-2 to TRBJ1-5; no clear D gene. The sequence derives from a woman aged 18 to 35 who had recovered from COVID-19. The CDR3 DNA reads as TGTGCCAGCAGCTTAGTTCAGTTCAATAGCAATCAGCCCCAGCATTTT. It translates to CASSLVQFNSNQPQHF.